Presented here are 18 T cell receptor beta chains from one specimen sequenced in a study of T cell repertoires in cytomegalovirus infection. Their antigens remain unidentified. TCRdb re-derived calls from the reads in MiXCR, one entry per CDR3 protein. The sample consists of a few hundred thousand distinct CDR3 sequences, almost 40% of them appearing once. Material: cultured PBMCs, obtained from culture after CMV antigen stimulation. Every receptor here comes from a human donor in good health (CMV status not recorded). Some clones in this sample may be carry-over from other donors' samples.

This chain links TRBV12-3 or TRBV12-4 with TRBJ1-5, with D unresolved. With 2 bases removed from V and 2 bases from J, the gap between germline ends came to 10 bases. The CDR3 is 15 residues long. CDR3 residues: CASSLHEKGNQPQHF. The CDR3 DNA is TGTGCCAGCAGTTTACACGAGAAAGGCAATCAGCCCCAGCATTTT.

The chain links TRBV11-2 to TRBJ2-5; D tentatively fits TRBD1 or TRBD2 (6 bases each). V was pared by 3 bases and J by 8 bases, with 22 bases between. Germline V CDR1 and CDR2: SGHAT, FQNNGV. The CDR3 has 16 residues. For the CDR3, the DNA is TGTGCCAGCAGCTTTATCGACCCATCGGAGGGGGATACCCAGTACTTC. Translated: CASSFIDPSEGDTQYF.

This clonotype turned up a few times. The CDR3 protein is CASTNYRGTGELFF. CDR3 nucleotide sequence: TGTGCCAGCACAAACTACAGGGGGACCGGGGAGCTGTTTTTT. This chain joins TRBV7-2 and TRBJ2-2; 8 bases are a match to TRBD1. The CDR3 is 14 amino acids. The germline V gene has CDR1 SGHTA and CDR2 FQGNSA. V shed 7 bases, J shed 5 bases, and the junction held 6 bases outside the gene matches.

This chain uses TRBV7-2 with TRBJ2-2; perhaps D is TRBD1 or TRBD2 (5 bases each). Trimming pared 7 bases from V and 2 bases from J, leaving 14 bases between. Germline-derived CDR1 and CDR2 are SGHTA and FQGNSA. This CDR3 contains 15 residues. The CDR3 is CASTRDGLNTGELFF. The DNA of the CDR3 is TGTGCCAGCACTCGGGACGGCCTAAACACCGGGGAGCTGTTTTTT.

This clonotype was picked up a small number of times. The gene calls are TRBV29-1 and TRBJ2-1; possible D gene TRBD2, 5 bases. The length of the CDR3 is 15 residues. The V end lost 0 bases, the J end lost 3 bases, and 12 bases lay between the germline ends. CDR1 is SQVTM and CDR2 is ANQGSEA in the germline V gene. Here the CDR3 reads CSVEDLAEVYNEQFF. The CDR3, as DNA: TGCAGCGTTGAAGATCTCGCGGAGGTCTACAATGAGCAGTTCTTC.

This clonotype was recorded once. The CDR3 is CSAKGTNNEQFF. The CDR3 DNA sequence: TGCAGTGCAAAAGGGACTAACAATGAGCAGTTCTTC. The chain links TRBV20-1 to TRBJ2-1; 7 bases match TRBD2. The CDR3 loop spans 12 amino acids. The germline gives CDR1 DFQATT, CDR2 SNEGSKA (reference sequence). J gave up 5 bases and V 6 bases, and 4 bases lay outside the gene matches.

The CDR3, as DNA: TGTGCCATCAGTGAGTCGACAGTGCCGGTCGGTAATTCACCCCTCCACTTT. This translates into CAISESTVPVGNSPLHF. This chain connects TRBV10-3 to TRBJ1-6; D perhaps matches TRBD1 (5 bases). This CDR3 has 17 amino acids. With 0 bases removed from V and 6 bases from J, the gap between germline ends came to 15 bases. The germline CDR1 and CDR2 sequences are ENHRY and SYGVKD.

This rearrangement joins TRBV27 to TRBJ1-1; D unresolved. The CDR3 is 10 amino acids. Trimming removed 8 bases from V and 3 bases from J, with 4 bases in between. Germline loops: CDR1 MNHEY, CDR2 SMNVEV (reference sequence). Written as DNA, the CDR3 is TGTGCCAGCGGCTACACTGAAGCTTTCTTT. Residues: CASGYTEAFF.

The chain couples TRBV6-4 to TRBJ2-5; possibly TRBD1 for D (5 bases). V lost 2 bases and J lost 0, with 13 bases in between. Per the germline V gene, CDR1 is MRHNA and CDR2 is SNTAGT. The CDR3 consists of 16 residues. CDR3 amino acids: CASSDGAEADQETQYF. CDR3 bases: TGTGCCAGCAGTGACGGGGCAGAAGCAGACCAAGAGACCCAGTACTTC.

The chain combines TRBV5-6 with TRBJ2-4, with D unclear. V gave up 5 bases and J gave up 1 base, with 10 bases separating them. Germline CDR1 SGHDT, CDR2 YYEEEE. The CDR3 consists of 14 residues. The CDR3, as DNA: TGTGCCAGCAGGTGGACGCGGGCCAAAAACATTCAGTACTTC. Its protein product is CASRWTRAKNIQYF.

The chain employs TRBV2 and TRBJ2-7; D is possibly TRBD1 (5 bases). This CDR3 spans 13 amino acids. The V gene lost 10 bases and the J gene lost 2 bases, with 15 bases spanning the gap. CDR1 and CDR2 (germline): SNHLY, FYNNEI. The CDR3 coding sequence is TGTGCCATCTACGTGGAAGGGGCCTACGAGCAGTACTTC. It is translated as CAIYVEGAYEQYF.

The V call is TRBV7-2, the J call TRBJ2-5; 9 nucleotides line up with TRBD1. The CDR3 is 14 residues long. In germline, CDR1 is SGHTA, CDR2 FQGNSA. V lost 6 bases to trimming and J lost 4 bases; unmatched junction nucleotides: 6. The CDR3, as DNA: TGTGCCAGCAGAGACAGGGGGGAAGGAGAGACCCAGTACTTC. Protein: CASRDRGEGETQYF.

A few counts support this clonotype. This rearrangement joins TRBV14 to TRBJ2-3, with D hard to call. Trimming removed 1 base from V and 2 bases from J, with 13 bases in between. Germline assignment: CDR1 SGHDN and CDR2 FVKESK. The length of the CDR3 is 16 residues. CDR3 nucleotides: TGTGCCAGCAGCCAAGCAAAGAGCTTCATCACAGATACGCAGTATTTT. Residues: CASSQAKSFITDTQYF.

This chain links TRBV7-2 with TRBJ1-3, with a possible D match to TRBD1 (5 bases). V lost 5 bases and J 3 bases, leaving 14 bases between the germline ends. CDR1 SGHTA and CDR2 FQGNSA come from the germline V gene. CDR3 length equals 15 residues. DNA of the CDR3: TGTGCCAGCAGCACGGCTGGGGGGTATGGAAACACCATATATTTT. It is translated as CASSTAGGYGNTIYF.

The chain links TRBV12-5 to TRBJ2-3; D gene uncertain. Germline V gene data show CDR1 as LGHNT and CDR2 as FRNRAP. CDR3 size: 16 residues. V was trimmed by 2 bases and J by 4 bases, leaving 16 bases between them. As DNA, the CDR3 is TGTGCTAGTGGTTTGTACCTCACGAATGCGGCAGATACGCAGTATTTT. It encodes CASGLYLTNAADTQYF.

V is TRBV12-3 or TRBV12-4 and J is TRBJ1-2; a weak D match, TRBD1 (5 bases). Deletions cut 2 bases from V and 4 bases from J, with 14 bases between. The CDR3 extends over 15 amino acids. The CDR3 spells CASSLQGRGAYGYTF. The CDR3, as DNA: TGTGCCAGCAGTTTACAGGGTCGAGGGGCCTATGGCTACACCTTC.

This clonotype was picked up a small number of times. This chain connects TRBV6-6 to TRBJ2-7; 9 positions match TRBD1. The V segment lost 1 base and the J segment 6 bases; nucleotides outside the gene matches: 1. Germline CDR1 is MNHNY and CDR2 is SVGAGI (reference sequence). CDR3 length: 13 amino acids. The CDR3: CASSYLTGGEQYF. As DNA, the CDR3 is TGTGCCAGCAGTTACTTGACAGGGGGCGAGCAGTACTTC.

This clonotype was observed a few times. The genes are TRBV12-3 or TRBV12-4 and TRBJ2-3, with 7 positions matching TRBD2. The V gene end was trimmed by 4 bases and the J gene end by 3 bases; junction bases not matched to a gene: 10. This CDR3 is built from 16 residues. CDR3 coding DNA: TGTGCCAGCAGTTCCTTAACGGGAGGTTTTACAGATACGCAGTATTTT. Translating gives CASSSLTGGFTDTQYF.